The rows below give T cell receptor beta chains drawn from one sample of a study of beta chain features in type 1 diabetes. Assay used: immunoSEQ multiplex PCR; TCRdb lists only in-frame clones, some missing. The sample lists hundreds of thousands of clones, approximately 14% occurring once. The specimen was naive CD4+ T cells from blood. Receptor source: a young man in good health. Each CDR3 is given with its conserved first and last residue.

j_gene: TRBJ1-1; v_gene: TRBV2; CDR3aa: CATQGVRTPPTEAFF
j_gene: TRBJ2-1; v_gene: TRBV25-1; CDR3aa: CASSESAISDNEQFF
j_gene: TRBJ2-3; v_gene: TRBV15; CDR3aa: CATRVSGGDTQYF
j_gene: TRBJ2-7; v_gene: TRBV7-2; CDR3aa: CASSSAGGSIYEQYF
j_gene: TRBJ2-1; v_gene: TRBV2; CDR3aa: CASSVEAGEYNEQFF
j_gene: TRBJ2-3; v_gene: TRBV11-2; CDR3aa: CASSPFDTQYF
j_gene: TRBJ2-3; v_gene: TRBV5-4; CDR3aa: CASSWGTDTQYF
j_gene: TRBJ2-5; v_gene: TRBV9; CDR3aa: CASSVDSETQYF
j_gene: TRBJ2-5; v_gene: TRBV19; CDR3aa: CASSRQGASETQYF
j_gene: TRBJ2-1; v_gene: TRBV10-3; CDR3aa: CAINPGLGYNEQFF
j_gene: TRBJ2-7; v_gene: TRBV2; CDR3aa: CASTEAYEQYF
j_gene: TRBJ1-4; v_gene: TRBV7-9; CDR3aa: CASSLGGEKLFF
j_gene: TRBJ2-3; v_gene: TRBV2; CDR3aa: CASRSNLAGGVDTQYF
j_gene: TRBJ2-5; v_gene: TRBV7-2; CDR3aa: CASCNSGGLQETQYF
j_gene: TRBJ2-6; v_gene: TRBV10-3; CDR3aa: CAISVRGTSSGANVLTF
j_gene: TRBJ1-2; v_gene: TRBV9; CDR3aa: CASSVVGTVGYTF
j_gene: TRBJ2-1; v_gene: TRBV19; CDR3aa: CASSTAGEQFF
j_gene: TRBJ2-7; v_gene: TRBV27; CDR3aa: CASSVRVSSEQYF
j_gene: TRBJ2-5; v_gene: TRBV9; CDR3aa: CASSVALRGQETQYF
j_gene: TRBJ2-7; v_gene: TRBV5-1; CDR3aa: CASSLAGTYEQYF
j_gene: TRBJ2-1; v_gene: TRBV30; CDR3aa: CAWSVGREGDEQFF
j_gene: TRBJ2-4; v_gene: TRBV28; CDR3aa: CASRLRLGIAKNIQYF
j_gene: TRBJ1-1; v_gene: TRBV7-9; CDR3aa: CASSFSRTADTEAFF
j_gene: TRBJ2-7; v_gene: TRBV4-3; CDR3aa: CASSQGQGVYEQYF
j_gene: TRBJ1-1; v_gene: TRBV30; CDR3aa: CAWSRRTEAFF
j_gene: TRBJ2-3; v_gene: TRBV25-1; CDR3aa: CASSRAEAITDTQYF
j_gene: TRBJ2-7; v_gene: TRBV7-9; CDR3aa: CASSSAGQGDEQYF
j_gene: TRBJ2-3; v_gene: TRBV14; CDR3aa: CASSQVEWTDAQYF
j_gene: TRBJ2-6; v_gene: TRBV29-1; CDR3aa: CSVRTRGGSSGANVLTF
j_gene: TRBJ2-7; v_gene: TRBV18; CDR3aa: CASSPLGFSYEQYF
j_gene: TRBJ1-1; v_gene: TRBV2; CDR3aa: CASSIDTEAFF
j_gene: TRBJ2-6; v_gene: TRBV5-1; CDR3aa: CASSSPSLGYSGANVLTF
j_gene: TRBJ2-1; v_gene: TRBV4-1; CDR3aa: CASSQETGLSMAEQFF
j_gene: TRBJ2-1; v_gene: TRBV19; CDR3aa: CASSIEVMRYNEQFF
j_gene: TRBJ2-2; v_gene: TRBV5-6; CDR3aa: CASSFRGPNTGELFF
j_gene: TRBJ2-3; v_gene: TRBV7-2; CDR3aa: CASSLSGTSTDTQYF
j_gene: TRBJ2-3; v_gene: TRBV7-2; CDR3aa: CASSRTSGFGDTQYF
j_gene: TRBJ2-5; v_gene: TRBV21-1; CDR3aa: CASSKVRRLAEGPGETQYF
j_gene: TRBJ2-5; v_gene: TRBV23-1; CDR3aa: CASSHRQGWTETQYF
j_gene: TRBJ1-4; v_gene: TRBV5-1; CDR3aa: CASSLGTSTGGLEKLFF
j_gene: TRBJ1-2; v_gene: TRBV19; CDR3aa: CASISRGDRGRPGYGYTF
j_gene: TRBJ2-7; v_gene: TRBV19; CDR3aa: CASSIAVRYEQYF
j_gene: TRBJ2-7; v_gene: TRBV29-1; CDR3aa: CSLRGLPYEQYF
j_gene: TRBJ2-1; v_gene: TRBV13; CDR3aa: CASSLDRAGLGEQFF
j_gene: TRBJ1-2; v_gene: TRBV5-4; CDR3aa: CASSSSRGDYGYTF
j_gene: TRBJ2-7; v_gene: TRBV9; CDR3aa: CASSTGGYHYEQYF
j_gene: TRBJ2-3; v_gene: TRBV18; CDR3aa: CASSSGPTDTQYF
j_gene: TRBJ2-6; v_gene: TRBV29-1; CDR3aa: CSVVRGANGANVLTF
j_gene: TRBJ2-7; v_gene: TRBV7-9; CDR3aa: CASSSEGGLYF
j_gene: TRBJ2-7; v_gene: TRBV7-2; CDR3aa: CASSTSSYEQYF
j_gene: TRBJ2-1; v_gene: TRBV30; CDR3aa: CAWSRVRGNEQFF
j_gene: TRBJ2-2; v_gene: TRBV7-9; CDR3aa: CASSLFEMAGELFF
j_gene: TRBJ1-1; v_gene: TRBV30; CDR3aa: CASRTVNTEAFF
j_gene: TRBJ2-1; v_gene: TRBV19; CDR3aa: CASSTPPIPHEQFF
j_gene: TRBJ1-1; v_gene: TRBV5-1; CDR3aa: CASSLSSRVDTNTEAFF
j_gene: TRBJ1-2; v_gene: TRBV19; CDR3aa: CASSILGQGRGYTF
j_gene: TRBJ2-1; v_gene: TRBV7-9; CDR3aa: CASSPRQGPYNEQFF
j_gene: TRBJ2-3; v_gene: TRBV9; CDR3aa: CASSVGDNTDTQYF
j_gene: TRBJ2-3; v_gene: TRBV7-9; CDR3aa: CASSSEGGIGTDTQYF